The 30 T cell receptor beta chains presented below share a single source sample, sequenced in a study of low-dose radiotherapy and immunotherapy resistance in tumors (dated by TCRdb to 2022 to 2024). Data came from an Illumina HiSeq 2500. First-strand cDNA was synthesized with Superscript III and a set of TRAV- and TRBV-specific primers, covering both TCRalpha and TCRbeta chains. TCRs were amplified with Phusion for about 22 PCR cycles using a constant-region primer together with the adapter attached to the V primers. TCRdb reanalyzed the raw reads on its own, using fastp at Q25 for trimming and MiXCR for clone calling, and kept in-frame beta chains. Records with the same CDR3 protein are collapsed into one entry carrying the most frequent genes and DNA. This sample comprises tens of thousands of distinct CDR3 sequences, about 30% of them detected only once. The ten largest clones take up 6.5% to 8% of the sample.

Reading the label with the study, this specimen's time point is: before trial treatment. Sequencing was performed on PBMCs, taken before treatment. These TCRs come from a male donor with rectosigmoid adenocarcinoma.

With respect to this clonotype: A read error is the likely source, as a far larger clone sits one nucleotide away. This chain joins TRBV5-8 and TRBJ1-3, with 7 bases aligning to TRBD1. Looked up from germline, CDR1 is SGHTS and CDR2 is YDEGEE. This CDR3 comprises 14 residues. CDR3 sequence (DNA): TGTGTCAGCAGCTCGACAGGGAGTAGAGACACCATATATTTT. This sequence encodes CVSSSTGSRDTIYF.

The sample holds many counts of this clonotype. This chain joins TRBV20-1 and TRBJ1-6; D is possibly TRBD1 (5 bases). Germline values: CDR1 DFQATT, CDR2 SNEGSKA (reference sequence). V was trimmed by 5 bases and J by 5 bases, leaving 13 bases between them. The CDR3 contains 14 residues. The CDR3 sequence: CSAASGLNNSPLHF. The CDR3 bases are TGCAGTGCTGCTTCGGGGCTCAATAATTCACCCCTCCACTTT.

This clonotype was recorded many times. V and J are TRBV9 and TRBJ2-3, with D hard to call. The ends were cut back, 4 bases at V and 0 bases at J, with 15 bases in the middle. The CDR3 extends over 16 amino acids. CDR1 is SGDLS, CDR2 YYNGEE, per germline. The CDR3 DNA follows: TGTGCCAGCAGCTCGACCCCGTCACATAGCACAGATACGCAGTATTTT. Protein sequence: CASSSTPSHSTDTQYF. Full variable domain (rest looked up from reference TRBV9 and TRBJ2-3): DSGVTQTPKHLITATGQRVTLRCSPRSGDLSVYWYQQSLDQGLQFLIQYYNGEERAKGNILERFSAQQFPDLHSELNLSSLELGDSALYFCASSSTPSHSTDTQYFGPGTRLTVL.

In its sample, this clonotype was seen a few times. The V and J genes are TRBV19 and TRBJ2-6; 7 nucleotides align to TRBD1. Germline V gene data show CDR1 as LNHDA and CDR2 as SQIVND (reference sequence). V lost 5 bases to trimming and J lost 0 bases; unmatched junction nucleotides: 13. This CDR3 has 19 residues. The CDR3 spells CASSEHTGATTSGANVLTF. CDR3 nucleotide sequence: TGTGCCAGTAGTGAGCATACAGGGGCGACAACCTCTGGGGCCAACGTCCTGACTTTC.

Many counts were recorded for this clonotype. This rearrangement joins TRBV5-1 to TRBJ2-2; 9 bases are a match to TRBD1. V lost 4 bases and J lost 1; bases outside the gene matches: 5. The CDR3 spans 16 residues. Germline V CDR1 and CDR2: SGHRS, YFSETQ. This chain's CDR3 is CASSAQGARNTGELFF. The CDR3 DNA sequence: TGCGCCAGCAGCGCACAGGGGGCGAGGAACACCGGGGAGCTGTTTTTT.

The table lists this clonotype with many counts. This sequence joins TRBV29-1 and TRBJ2-3, with TRBD1 matching 7 bases. Germline V CDR1 and CDR2: SQVTM, ANQGSEA. The CDR3 covers 15 residues. V shed 6 bases and J 2 bases; nucleotides not matched to a gene: 11. The CDR3 DNA reads TGCAGCGTGTCCATACAGGGGAACCCCACAGATACGCAGTATTTT. Amino acid sequence: CSVSIQGNPTDTQYF.

This clonotype appeared a single time. V usage is TRBV20-1 and J usage is TRBJ2-1; TRBD2 agrees at 8 bases. V shed 4 bases, J shed 6 bases, and the junction held 14 bases outside the gene matches. The CDR3 is 16 residues long. Germline-derived CDR1 and CDR2 are DFQATT and SNEGSKA (reference sequence). CDR3 DNA: TGCAGTGCTATCCCCTCAGGGAGCGGGAGTATCAATGAGCAGTTCTTC. Translating it yields CSAIPSGSGSINEQFF.

The chain recombines TRBV20-1 with TRBJ2-3; TRBD2 matches at 9 bases. The CDR3 consists of 15 residues. Trimming removed 3 bases from V and 12 bases from J; junction bases left unmatched: 16. Germline V CDR1 and CDR2: DFQATT, SNEGSKA (reference sequence). The CDR3 loop is CSASPLERGAPLQYF. Here the CDR3 DNA reads TGCAGTGCTAGCCCACTGGAGCGGGGGGCCCCCCTTCAGTATTTT.

Of note for this clonotype: A single base is all that separates this from a far larger clone, so a read error is likely. As DNA, the CDR3 is TGTGCCAGCGGATCCTCCGCTAGCGGGAGCTACGAGCAGTTCTTC. Translation gives CASGSSASGSYEQFF. V usage is TRBV3-1 and J usage is TRBJ2-1, with 10 positions matching TRBD2. The CDR3 extends over 15 amino acids. The V gene's germline CDR1 is LGHDT and CDR2 YNNKEL (reference sequence). Trimming cost V 8 bases and J 10 bases; bases outside gene matches: 14.

At least ten counts were recorded for this clonotype. The chain has TRBV28 and TRBJ2-3; either TRBD1 or TRBD2 may supply D (5 bases each). V lost 6 bases and J 1 base, leaving 17 bases between the germline ends. Germline CDR1 MDHEN, CDR2 SYDVKM. The CDR3 is 16 residues long. CDR3 bases: TGTGCCAGCAGGCCGGGACCGACGTGGGGCACAGATACGCAGTATTTT. Protein: CASRPGPTWGTDTQYF.

This clonotype was detected ten times or more. J is TRBJ1-5 and V is TRBV20-1; D call uncertain. CDR3 length: 14 amino acids. The germline V gene has CDR1 DFQATT and CDR2 SNEGSKA (reference sequence). Trimming left V 7 bases short and J 4 bases short, with 17 bases between. CDR3 sequence: CSVGRPETNQPQHF. In DNA, the CDR3 is TGCAGTGTAGGGCGCCCTGAAACTAATCAGCCCCAGCATTTT.

As for this clonotype: A read error likely explains this, since a far larger clone differs by one base. The V gene is TRBV4-2, the J gene TRBJ2-1, with TRBD2 identical over 10 bases. CDR1 and CDR2 from the germline V gene are LGHNA and YNFKEQ. V was pared by 10 bases and J by 10 bases, with 10 bases of the junction left unmatched. The CDR3 runs 13 residues. CDR3 nucleotide sequence: TGTGCCACCGAGCGGGGGGGAGCCCACGAGCAGTTCTTC. This encodes CATERGGAHEQFF.

Turning to this clonotype: A far larger clone is off by one base, so a read error is likely. This chain uses TRBV20-1 with TRBJ2-1; tentatively, D is TRBD2 (5 bases). CDR1 and CDR2 from the germline V gene are DFQATT and SNEGSKA (reference sequence). The CDR3 has 14 residues. DNA for the CDR3: TGCAGTGCCCAGGCCCCGGAGGACTCCTACGAGCAGTGCTTC. This codes for CSAQAPEDSYEQCF.

In its sample, this clonotype was seen once. A far larger clone is one base from this, pointing to a likely read error. V and J are TRBV28 and TRBJ2-1; TRBD2 is a possible D gene (5 bases). This CDR3 has 11 residues. Per germline, CDR1 MDHEN and CDR2 SYDVKM. V shed 7 bases and J shed 10 bases, with 11 bases lying between them. The CDR3: CASKRADEQFF. The CDR3 coding sequence is TGTGCCAGCAAGAGAGCGGACGAGCAGTTCTTC.

There are many counts of this clonotype. This chain uses TRBV12-3 or TRBV12-4 with TRBJ2-7; D is uncertain. There are 13 residues in the CDR3. Trimming removed 6 bases from V and 4 bases from J, with 13 bases in between. The CDR3 DNA reads TGTGCCAGCAGGCAAGGACCGCTATACGAGCAGTACTTC. Amino acids: CASRQGPLYEQYF.

This clonotype was seen ten or more times. The chain recombines TRBV6-2 or TRBV6-3 with TRBJ2-1; possible D gene TRBD2, 5 bases. Deletions cut 0 bases from V and 12 bases from J, with 12 bases between. The CDR3 sequence is 13 residues long. Germline lookup yields CDR1 MNHEY and CDR2 SVGEGT. The CDR3 protein is CASSYSTTAGQFF. CDR3 DNA sequence: TGTGCCAGCAGTTACTCGACCACGGCGGGGCAGTTCTTC.

This chain connects TRBV29-1 to TRBJ2-5, with a possible D match to TRBD2 (6 bases). Trimming shortened V by 6 bases and J by 0 bases, and 14 bases separated the two germline ends. Germline CDR1 SQVTM, CDR2 ANQGSEA. This CDR3 has 14 residues. CDR3 sequence reads: CSVGRGTYQETQYF. In DNA form, the CDR3 reads TGCAGCGTCGGGCGGGGAACGTACCAAGAGACCCAGTACTTC.

In its sample, this clonotype was seen a few times. V usage is TRBV19 and J usage is TRBJ1-6; D not certain. Trimming shortened V by 5 bases and J by 11 bases, and 13 bases separated the two germline ends. The CDR3 loop spans 13 amino acids. Germline V lookup: CDR1 LNHDA, CDR2 SQIVND (reference sequence). The CDR3 sequence: CASSYLDVPPLHF. The CDR3 DNA is TGTGCCAGTAGTTACCTGGACGTACCACCCCTCCACTTT.

This chain connects TRBV28 to TRBJ1-5; D might be TRBD1 (5 bases). The CDR3 runs 16 residues. CDR1 is MDHEN, CDR2 SYDVKM, per germline. Trimming left V 3 bases short and J 2 bases short, with 14 bases between. The CDR3 spells CASSFGAEVGNQPQHF. For the CDR3, the DNA is TGTGCCAGCAGTTTTGGGGCAGAAGTTGGCAATCAGCCCCAGCATTTT.

This CDR3 is CASEDRVGNTIYF. The CDR3 coding sequence is TGTGCCAGCGAGGACAGGGTCGGGAACACCATATATTTT. This chain connects TRBV9 to TRBJ1-3; 8 bases are shared with TRBD1. The germline gives CDR1 SGDLS, CDR2 YYNGEE. V was pared by 7 bases and J by 7 bases, with 7 bases of the junction left unmatched. The CDR3 has 13 residues.

In its sample, this clonotype was seen many times. A read error may account for a junction end that differs from germline. The V call is TRBV11-2, the J call TRBJ1-4; no clear D gene. The CDR3 has 15 residues. Germline V gene data show CDR1 as SGHAT and CDR2 as FQNNGV. The CDR3 DNA follows: TGCGCCAGCAGCATTTCCTTCGCAACTAATGAAAAACTGTTTTTT. Amino acids: CASSISFATNEKLFF.

The sample holds many counts of this clonotype. The V and J genes are TRBV18 and TRBJ2-7, with 8 bases lining up with TRBD2. There are 16 residues in the CDR3. V shed 3 bases and J 5 bases; nucleotides not matched to a gene: 12. Germline-derived CDR1 and CDR2 are KGHSH and LQKENI. Here the CDR3 DNA reads TGTGCCAGCTCACCCCCGACCGGACTAGCTGGAAACGAGCAGTACTTC. Translated: CASSPPTGLAGNEQYF.

This clonotype has at least ten counts. The chain combines TRBV12-3 or TRBV12-4 with TRBJ2-1, with 9 bases aligning to TRBD2. With 6 bases clipped from V and 0 bases from J, the junction kept 12 bases outside the gene matches. The CDR3 sequence is 18 residues long. The CDR3 coding sequence is TGTGCCAGCAGGGCCGGGCTAGCGGGAACTAGCTCCTACAATGAGCAGTTCTTC. Translation gives CASRAGLAGTSSYNEQFF.

This clonotype came up many times. This chain connects TRBV28 to TRBJ2-7, with 9 bases lining up with TRBD1. The CDR3 totals 15 residues. The germline V gene encodes CDR1 MDHEN and CDR2 SYDVKM. The trim removed 4 bases at V and 5 bases at J, leaving 9 bases unmatched. The CDR3 nucleotides read TGTGCCAGCAGTTCCTCCGGGACAGGGTACCACGAGCAGTACTTC. It yields the protein CASSSSGTGYHEQYF.

This chain links TRBV2 with TRBJ1-2; the D gene is possibly TRBD1 (5 bases). V shed 4 bases and J shed 4 bases, with 10 bases lying between them. This CDR3 has 13 residues. The germline CDR1 and CDR2 sequences are SNHLY and FYNNEI. The CDR3: CASSVGASYGYTF. The CDR3 bases are TGTGCCAGCAGTGTCGGGGCCTCCTATGGCTACACCTTC.

At least ten counts were recorded for this clonotype. The J gene is TRBJ2-7, the V gene TRBV9; D perhaps matches TRBD2 (6 bases). Per germline, CDR1 SGDLS and CDR2 YYNGEE. V lost 4 bases, J lost 7 bases, and 18 bases lay in between. The CDR3 is 14 amino acids. This CDR3 reads CASSQASGVGEQYF. CDR3 coding DNA: TGTGCCAGCAGCCAAGCTTCGGGAGTGGGTGAGCAGTACTTC.

This clonotype was seen at least ten times. The V and J genes are TRBV18 and TRBJ2-1; D is uncertain. Trimming took 2 bases from V and 2 from J, leaving 13 bases between them. The CDR3 covers 16 residues. Germline values: CDR1 KGHSH, CDR2 LQKENI. The CDR3 DNA sequence: TGTGCCAGCTCACCAATCAATAGCAGCCCCTACAATGAGCAGTTCTTC. Amino acids: CASSPINSSPYNEQFF.

This clonotype came up a few times. V is TRBV6-1 and J is TRBJ1-1, with D hard to call. The CDR3 has 14 residues. Trimming removed 6 bases at V and 2 bases at J, with 13 bases between. Germline CDR1 and CDR2: MNHNS and SASEGT. The CDR3 here is CASSPSGGNTEAFF. The CDR3 region has the DNA TGTGCCAGCAGCCCCAGCGGAGGAAACACTGAAGCTTTCTTT.

The chain employs TRBV7-2 and TRBJ1-2; D unresolved. The germline CDR1 and CDR2 sequences are SGHTA and FQGNSA. CDR3 length: 15 amino acids. V gave up 1 base and J gave up 7 bases, with 16 bases separating them. DNA of the CDR3: TGTGCCAGCAGCTTAGATTGGACTTCGTCGGCTGGCTACACCTTC. This sequence encodes CASSLDWTSSAGYTF.

This clonotype was seen at least ten times. This chain joins TRBV7-2 and TRBJ2-3, with a tentative D call TRBD2 (6 bases). V gave up 6 bases and J gave up 4 bases, with 14 bases separating them. Germline V gene data show CDR1 as SGHTA and CDR2 as FQGNSA. This CDR3 has 14 amino acids. The CDR3 nucleotides read TGTGCCAGCAGTCGGACCGGGGGTCCAGATACGCAGTATTTT. Protein product: CASSRTGGPDTQYF.